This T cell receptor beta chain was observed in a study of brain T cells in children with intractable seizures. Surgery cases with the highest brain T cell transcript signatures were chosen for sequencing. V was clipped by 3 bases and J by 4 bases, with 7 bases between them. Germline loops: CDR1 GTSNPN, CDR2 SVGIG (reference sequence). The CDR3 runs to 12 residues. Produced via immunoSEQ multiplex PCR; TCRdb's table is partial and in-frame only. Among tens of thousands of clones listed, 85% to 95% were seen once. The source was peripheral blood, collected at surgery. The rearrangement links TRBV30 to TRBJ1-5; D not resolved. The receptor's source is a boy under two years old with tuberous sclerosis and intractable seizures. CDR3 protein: CAWRRGNQPQHF. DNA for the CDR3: TGTGCCTGGAGACGAGGGAATCAGCCCCAGCATTTT.